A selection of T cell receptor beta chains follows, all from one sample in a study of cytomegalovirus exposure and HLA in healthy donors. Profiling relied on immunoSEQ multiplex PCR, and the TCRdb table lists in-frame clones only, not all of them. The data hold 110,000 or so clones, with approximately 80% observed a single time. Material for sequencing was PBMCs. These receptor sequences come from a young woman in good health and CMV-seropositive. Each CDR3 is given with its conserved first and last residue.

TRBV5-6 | CASSFGDYEQYF
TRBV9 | CASSVGETEQYF
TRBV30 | CAWSTDSYNSPLHF
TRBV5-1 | CASSLDNSLDTEAFF
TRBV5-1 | CASRTGQGGNTGELFF
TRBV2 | CASRPTSGGTYEQYF
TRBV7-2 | CASSYEWYEQYF
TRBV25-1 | CASSEAGQRAFF
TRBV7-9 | CASSWGLPGNEQFF
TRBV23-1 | CASRGDALAGCGETQYF
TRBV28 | CASSQGDRKAGYTF
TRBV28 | CASTVPTSTDNEQFF
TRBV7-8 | CASSPTGARGQDTQYF
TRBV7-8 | CASSSGHNEQYF
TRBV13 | CASSHKTGPGNTIYF
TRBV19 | CASSRRFRDNEQFF
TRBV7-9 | CASSLPSGSSTDTQYF
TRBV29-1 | CSVWVSGDEQFF
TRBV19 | CASSGRQLPEAFF
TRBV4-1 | CASSHRTGDTEAFF
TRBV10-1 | CASGHSLYYGYTF
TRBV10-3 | CAISALAGGEEQFF
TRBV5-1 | CASSPQVSGTEAFF
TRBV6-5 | CASSYGREYEQYF
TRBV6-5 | CASSAMIALATEAFF
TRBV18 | CASSPPMVGYTF
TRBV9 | CASSDAGSGTLPYGYTF
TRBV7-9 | CASSYSQGSSNQPQHF
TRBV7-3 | CASSFSRLDTQYF
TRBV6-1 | CATRGWRGITDTQYF
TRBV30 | CAWNRQGLEEKLFF
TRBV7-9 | CASSFPGYNEQFF
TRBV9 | CASSVGGGGYNEQFF
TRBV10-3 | CAILRQAGPMNTEAFF
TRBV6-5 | CATLGQPNTEAFF
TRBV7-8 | CASTKRRGEQSTEAFF
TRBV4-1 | CASSPLRGGNYGYTF
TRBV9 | CASSGDPGQGGLFF
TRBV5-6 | CASSTGVGYTF
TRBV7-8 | CASSFTGDRSPLHF
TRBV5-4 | CASSLGGGFSYEQYF
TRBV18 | CASSRDKNEQYF
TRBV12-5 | CASGLVVAGGQYEQYF